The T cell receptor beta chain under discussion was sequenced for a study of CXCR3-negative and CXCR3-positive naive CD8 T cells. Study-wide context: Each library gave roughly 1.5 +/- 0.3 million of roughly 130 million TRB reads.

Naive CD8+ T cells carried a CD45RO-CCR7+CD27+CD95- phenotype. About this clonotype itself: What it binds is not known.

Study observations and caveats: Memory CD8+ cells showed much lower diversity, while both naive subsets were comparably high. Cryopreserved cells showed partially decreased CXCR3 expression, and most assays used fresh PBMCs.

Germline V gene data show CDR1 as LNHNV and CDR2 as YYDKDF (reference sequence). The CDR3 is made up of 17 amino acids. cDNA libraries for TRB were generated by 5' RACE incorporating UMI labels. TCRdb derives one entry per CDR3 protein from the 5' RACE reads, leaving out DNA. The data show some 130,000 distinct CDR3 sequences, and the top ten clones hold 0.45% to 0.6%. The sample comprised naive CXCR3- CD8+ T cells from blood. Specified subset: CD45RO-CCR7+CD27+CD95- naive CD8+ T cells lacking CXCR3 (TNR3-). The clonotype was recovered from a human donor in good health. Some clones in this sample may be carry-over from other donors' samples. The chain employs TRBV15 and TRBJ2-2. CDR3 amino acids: CATSREGRTVKGGELFF.